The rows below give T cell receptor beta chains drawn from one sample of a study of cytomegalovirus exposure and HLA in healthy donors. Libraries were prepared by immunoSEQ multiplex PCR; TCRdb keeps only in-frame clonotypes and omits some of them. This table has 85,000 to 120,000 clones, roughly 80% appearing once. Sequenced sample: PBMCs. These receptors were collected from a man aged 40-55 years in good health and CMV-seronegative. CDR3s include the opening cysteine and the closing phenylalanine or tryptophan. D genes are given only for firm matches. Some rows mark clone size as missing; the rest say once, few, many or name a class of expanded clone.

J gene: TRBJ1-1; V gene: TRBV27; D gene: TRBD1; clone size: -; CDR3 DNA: TGTGCCAGCAGTTTATTTAAGGTAGGGCCAGGGGGTACGAACACTGAAGCTTTCTTT; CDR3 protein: CASSLFKVGPGGTNTEAFF
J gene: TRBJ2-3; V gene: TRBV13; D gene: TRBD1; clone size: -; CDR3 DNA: TGTGCCAGCACCCGGGGACAGCACACAGATACGCAGTATTTT; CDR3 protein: CASTRGQHTDTQYF
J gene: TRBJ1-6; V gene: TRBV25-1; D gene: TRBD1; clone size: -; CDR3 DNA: TGTGCCAGCGGACAGGGCAACCATTCACCCCTCCACTTT; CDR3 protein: CASGQGNHSPLHF
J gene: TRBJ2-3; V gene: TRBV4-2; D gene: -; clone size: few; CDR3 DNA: TGTGCCAGCAGCCAAGTAGGGACTAGCACAGATACGCAGTATTTT; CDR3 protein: CASSQVGTSTDTQYF
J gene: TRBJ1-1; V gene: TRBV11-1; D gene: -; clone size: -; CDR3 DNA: TGTGCCAGCCAAGGACAGCTGAACACTGAAGCTTTCTTT; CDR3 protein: CASQGQLNTEAFF
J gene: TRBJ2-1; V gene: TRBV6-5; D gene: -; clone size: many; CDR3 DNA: TGTGCCAGCAGTGAACAGGCTTACAATGAGCAGTTCTTC; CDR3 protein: CASSEQAYNEQFF
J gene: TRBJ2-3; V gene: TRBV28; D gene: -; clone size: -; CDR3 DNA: TGTGCCAGCAGCCCGGGACTTTTCCTAGACACAGATACGCAGTATTTT; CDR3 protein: CASSPGLFLDTDTQYF
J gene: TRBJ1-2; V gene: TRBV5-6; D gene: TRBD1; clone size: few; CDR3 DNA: TGTGCCAGCAGTCAAGACAGGGGTGGTGGCTACACCTTC; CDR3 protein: CASSQDRGGGYTF
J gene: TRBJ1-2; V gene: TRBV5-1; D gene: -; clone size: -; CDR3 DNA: TGCGCCAGCAGCTTGGACGTACCGACTGCCACTGACTATGGCTACACCTTC; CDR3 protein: CASSLDVPTATDYGYTF
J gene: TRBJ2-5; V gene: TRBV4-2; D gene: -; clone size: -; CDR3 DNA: TGTGCCAGCAGCCAAGCTCAGGCGGGGTTGGAGACCCAGTACTTC; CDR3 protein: CASSQAQAGLETQYF
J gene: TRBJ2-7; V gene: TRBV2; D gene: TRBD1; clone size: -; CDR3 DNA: TGTGCCAGCAGTGTAGGCAGGGGGATCTACGAGCAGTACTTC; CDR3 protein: CASSVGRGIYEQYF
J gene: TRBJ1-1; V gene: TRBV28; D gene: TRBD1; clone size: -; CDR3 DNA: TGTGCCAGCAGTTCGCAGGGGGCGGTCACTGAAGCTTTCTTT; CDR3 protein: CASSSQGAVTEAFF
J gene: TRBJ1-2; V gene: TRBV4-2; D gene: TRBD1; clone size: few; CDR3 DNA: TGTGCCAGCAGCCAAGCCTCCGGGACAGGCGACTGGGGCTACACCTTC; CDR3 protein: CASSQASGTGDWGYTF
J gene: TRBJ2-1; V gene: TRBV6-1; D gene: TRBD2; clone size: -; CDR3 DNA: TGTGCCTCCCTGGGCCAGCGGGGGGACAATGAGCAGTTCTTC; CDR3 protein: CASLGQRGDNEQFF
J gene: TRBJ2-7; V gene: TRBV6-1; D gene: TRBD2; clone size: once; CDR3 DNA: TGTGCCAGCAGTGAATATAGCGGGGGTCCCTACGAGCAGTACTTC; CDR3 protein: CASSEYSGGPYEQYF
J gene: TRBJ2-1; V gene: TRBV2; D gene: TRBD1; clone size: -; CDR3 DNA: TGTGCCAGCGCGACAGGGGCTCGGTTGAGTGAGCAGTTCTTC; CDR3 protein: CASATGARLSEQFF
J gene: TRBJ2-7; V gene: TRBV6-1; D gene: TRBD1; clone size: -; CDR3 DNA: TGTGCCAGCAGTGAAAGGGACAGGACCCCCTACGAGCAGTACTTC; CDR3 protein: CASSERDRTPYEQYF
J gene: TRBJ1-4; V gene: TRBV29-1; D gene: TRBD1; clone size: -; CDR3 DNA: TGCAGCGCGGGACAGATTAATGAAAAACTGTTTTTT; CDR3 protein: CSAGQINEKLFF
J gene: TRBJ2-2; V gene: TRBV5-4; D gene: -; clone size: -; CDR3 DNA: TGTGCCAGCAGCCCGCCAGGGTCTATCGGGGAGCTGTTTTTT; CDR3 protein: CASSPPGSIGELFF
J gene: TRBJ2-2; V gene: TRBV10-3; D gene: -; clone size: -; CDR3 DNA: TGTGCCATCAGGGCCGGCGGGACCGGGGAGCTGTTTTTT; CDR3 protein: CAIRAGGTGELFF
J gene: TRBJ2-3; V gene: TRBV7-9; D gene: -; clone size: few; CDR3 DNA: TGTGCCAGCAGCTGGGCACTAGCCGAGGATACGCAGTATTTT; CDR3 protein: CASSWALAEDTQYF
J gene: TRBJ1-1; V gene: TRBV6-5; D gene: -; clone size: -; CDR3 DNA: -; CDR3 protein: CASSSSDRNTEAFF
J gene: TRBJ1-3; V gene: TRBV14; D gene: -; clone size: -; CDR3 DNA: TGTGCCAGCAGCGCCCGCCTACAGGGAAACACCATATATTTT; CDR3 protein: CASSARLQGNTIYF
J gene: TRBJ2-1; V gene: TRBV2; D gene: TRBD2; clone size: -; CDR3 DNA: TGTGCCAGCAGTAGGCTAGCGGGGGGGGACTACAATGAGCAGTTCTTC; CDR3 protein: CASSRLAGGDYNEQFF
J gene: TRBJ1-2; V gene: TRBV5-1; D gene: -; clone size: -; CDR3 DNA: TGCGCCAGCAGCTTGGGCTCAGGCGGGGACTATGGCTACACCTTC; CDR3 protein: CASSLGSGGDYGYTF
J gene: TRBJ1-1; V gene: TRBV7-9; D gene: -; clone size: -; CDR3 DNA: TGTGCCAGCAGCTCCAGGGTCATGAACACTGAAGCTTTCTTT; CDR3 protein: CASSSRVMNTEAFF
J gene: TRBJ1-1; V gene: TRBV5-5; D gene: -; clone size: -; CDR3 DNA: TGTGCCAGCAGCTTGGGACAGCCGAACACTGAAGCTTTCTTT; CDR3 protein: CASSLGQPNTEAFF
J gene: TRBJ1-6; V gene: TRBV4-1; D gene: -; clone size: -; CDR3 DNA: TGCGCCAGCTGGGACACAAGCTCCTATAATTCACCCCTCCACTTT; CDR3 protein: CASWDTSSYNSPLHF
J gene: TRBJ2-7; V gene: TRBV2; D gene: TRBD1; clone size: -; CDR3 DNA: TGTGCCAGCAGCCCGGGACAGATCTACGAGCAGTACTTC; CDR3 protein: CASSPGQIYEQYF
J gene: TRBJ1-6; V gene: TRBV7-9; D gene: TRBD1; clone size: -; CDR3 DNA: TGTGCCAGCAGCCCGTCCGGTACAGGGGATAATTCACCCCTCCACTTT; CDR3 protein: CASSPSGTGDNSPLHF
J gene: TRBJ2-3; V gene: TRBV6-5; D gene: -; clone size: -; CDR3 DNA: TGTGCCAGCAGTTACTCGGGCACCAGCACAGATACGCAGTATTTT; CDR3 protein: CASSYSGTSTDTQYF
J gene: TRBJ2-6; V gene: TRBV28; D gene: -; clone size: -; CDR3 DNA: TGTGCCTCTAAGCACCAGGGGCAAGGGGCCAACGTCCTGACTTTC; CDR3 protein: CASKHQGQGANVLTF
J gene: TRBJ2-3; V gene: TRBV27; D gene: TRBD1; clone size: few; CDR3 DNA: TGTGCCAGCAGTTGGTCACAGGGGAGCACAGATACGCAGTATTTT; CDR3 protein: CASSWSQGSTDTQYF
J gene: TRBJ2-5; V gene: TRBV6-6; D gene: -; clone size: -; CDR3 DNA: TGTGCCAGCAGTTATAGTAACAGCAATCAAGAGACCCAGTACTTC; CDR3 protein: CASSYSNSNQETQYF
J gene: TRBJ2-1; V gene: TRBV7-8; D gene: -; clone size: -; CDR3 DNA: TGTGCCAGCAGCTTAGTCGGGGGTCGGGTGAGGGTCGATGAGCAGTTCTTC; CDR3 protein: CASSLVGGRVRVDEQFF
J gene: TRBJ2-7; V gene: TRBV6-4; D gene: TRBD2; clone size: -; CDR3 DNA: TGTGCCAGTATCACCGGGACTAGCGGGGGGAACGAGCAGTACTTC; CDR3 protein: CASITGTSGGNEQYF
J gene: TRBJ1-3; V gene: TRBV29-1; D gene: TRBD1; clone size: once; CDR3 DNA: TGCAGCGCCGACAGGGGCGACGGAAACACCATATATTTT; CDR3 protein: CSADRGDGNTIYF
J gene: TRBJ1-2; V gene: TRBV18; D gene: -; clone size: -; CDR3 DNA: TGTGCCAGCTCCCCCCAGCCCCAGGGTCTCGGCGCTAACTATGGCTACACCTTC; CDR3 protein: CASSPQPQGLGANYGYTF
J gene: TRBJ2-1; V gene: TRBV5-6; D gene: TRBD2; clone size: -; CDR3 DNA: TGTGCCAGCAGCTTGGCTAGCGGGGTTTCAAGGGAGCAGTTCTTC; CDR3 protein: CASSLASGVSREQFF
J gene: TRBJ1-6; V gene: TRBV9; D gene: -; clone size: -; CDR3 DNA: TGTGCCAGCAGCGTTGAGGTAAATTCACCCCTCCACTTT; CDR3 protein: CASSVEVNSPLHF
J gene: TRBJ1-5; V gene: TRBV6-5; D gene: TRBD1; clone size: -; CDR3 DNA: TGTGCCAGCAGAACCGGGACAGACGGCAATCAGCCCCAGCATTTT; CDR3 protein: CASRTGTDGNQPQHF
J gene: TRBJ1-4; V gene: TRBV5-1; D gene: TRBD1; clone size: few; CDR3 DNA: TGCGCCAGCACCCTTGAAGGACAGGGCGGAAAACTGTTTTTT; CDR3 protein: CASTLEGQGGKLFF
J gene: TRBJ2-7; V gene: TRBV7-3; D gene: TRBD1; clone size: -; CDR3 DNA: TGTGCCAGCAGCTTAAGTCCGGGACAGAAGGTTAACGAGCAGTACTTC; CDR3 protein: CASSLSPGQKVNEQYF
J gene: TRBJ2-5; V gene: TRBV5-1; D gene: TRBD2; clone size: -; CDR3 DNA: TGCGCCAGCAGCTTCCACGGCACTAGCGCCCAAGAGACCCAGTACTTC; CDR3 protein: CASSFHGTSAQETQYF
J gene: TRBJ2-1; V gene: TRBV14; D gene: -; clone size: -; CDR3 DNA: TGTGCCAGCAGCCAACCCAGGGAGGCACGGGCCAATGAGCAGTTCTTC; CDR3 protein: CASSQPREARANEQFF
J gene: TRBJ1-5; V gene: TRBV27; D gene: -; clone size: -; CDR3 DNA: TGTGCCAGCAGTTTACGAGCTCCATCATCGCCCCAGCATTTT; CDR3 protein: CASSLRAPSSPQHF
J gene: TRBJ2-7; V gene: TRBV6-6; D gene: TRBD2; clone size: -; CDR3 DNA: TGTGTCAGCTGTTCTAGCGGGAGCTACGAGCAGTACTTC; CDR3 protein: CVSCSSGSYEQYF
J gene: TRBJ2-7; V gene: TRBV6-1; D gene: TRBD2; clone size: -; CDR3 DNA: TGTGCCAGCAGTGAAGCGGGAGGGGTGGGCGCCTACGAGCAGTACTTC; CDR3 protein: CASSEAGGVGAYEQYF
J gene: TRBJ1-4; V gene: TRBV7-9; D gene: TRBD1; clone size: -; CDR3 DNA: TGTGCCAGCAGCCTCCCAGTGGGACAGGGTGGAGGAAAACTGTTTTTT; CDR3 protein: CASSLPVGQGGGKLFF
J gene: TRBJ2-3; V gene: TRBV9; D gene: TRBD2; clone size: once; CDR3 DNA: TGTGCCAGCAGCCCTGGACTAGCGGGCGGCACAGATACGCAGTATTTT; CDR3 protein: CASSPGLAGGTDTQYF
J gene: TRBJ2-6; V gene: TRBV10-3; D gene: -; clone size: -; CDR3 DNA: TGTGCCATCAGTGACTCTTGGGCGGGCTCTGGGGCCAACGTCCTGACTTTC; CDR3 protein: CAISDSWAGSGANVLTF
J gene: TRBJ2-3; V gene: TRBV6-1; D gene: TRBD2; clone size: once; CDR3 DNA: TGTGCCAGCACATGGCGCGGGGGGAGCACAGATACGCAGTATTTT; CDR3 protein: CASTWRGGSTDTQYF
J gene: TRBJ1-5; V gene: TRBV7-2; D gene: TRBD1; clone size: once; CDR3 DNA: TGTGCCAGCAGCTTAGGGACAGGGAACAATCAGCCCCAGCATTTT; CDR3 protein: CASSLGTGNNQPQHF
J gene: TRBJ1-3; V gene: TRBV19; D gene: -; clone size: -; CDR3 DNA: TGTGCCAGTATCGAGGGATCAGGAAACACCATATATTTT; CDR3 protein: CASIEGSGNTIYF